The 14 T cell receptor beta chains below come from one sample, sequenced in a study of long-term antiretroviral therapy in people with HIV (dated by TCRdb to between 2022 and 2023). The immunoSEQ hsTCRB v3.0 assay was used at survey level resolution for TRB variable region sequencing. TCRdb provides this immuneACCESS table in a form limited to in-frame rearrangements. Some clones are lacking; in checked studies, under half of them reflect an unresolved V gene, and why the rest are absent is not known. The sample yields tens of thousands of clones; 80% to 95% were counted once. Roughly 4% of the sample is held by the ten biggest clonotypes. This sample comprised unsorted PBMCs, obtained 3.1 years after starting antiretroviral therapy. The source of these receptors is a man aged 18 to 29 with HIV.

CDR3 residues: CASSLLAGNGELFF. CDR3 DNA: TGCGCCAGCAGCTTGTTAGCGGGTAACGGGGAGCTGTTTTTT. The rearrangement uses TRBV5-1 and TRBJ2-2; 7 bases align to TRBD2. The CDR3 sequence is 14 residues long. J lost 7 bases, V lost 1 base, and 4 bases had no gene match. Germline CDR1 and CDR2: SGHRS and YFSETQ.

The chain combines TRBV15 with TRBJ2-1; 7 bases map to TRBD2. The CDR3 runs to 15 residues. The germline V gene has CDR1 LNHNV and CDR2 YYDKDF (reference sequence). J gave up 1 base and V 3 bases, and 3 bases lay outside the gene matches. CDR3 sequence reads: CATSSEAGSYNEQFF. CDR3 nucleotide sequence: TGTGCCACCAGCAGTGAAGCGGGATCCTACAATGAGCAGTTCTTC. Drawing the rest from reference TRBV15 and TRBJ2-1, the complete variable domain is DAMVIQNPRYQVTQFGKPVTLSCSQTLNHNVMYWYQQKSSQAPKLLFHYYDKDFNNEADTPDNFQSRRPNTSFCFLDIRSPGLGDTAMYLCATSSEAGSYNEQFFGPGTRLTVL.

The chain carries TRBV4-1 and TRBJ2-7; D unclear. This CDR3 comprises 14 residues. Germline V gene lookup returns CDR1 MGHRA and CDR2 YSYEKL. V gave up 0 bases and J gave up 2 bases, with 8 bases separating them. The CDR3 is CASSQDPRAYEQYF. CDR3 bases: TGCGCCAGCAGCCAAGATCCTAGGGCCTACGAGCAGTACTTC.

The J gene is TRBJ1-4, the V gene TRBV9; 8 bases are shared with TRBD1. The CDR3 runs to 16 residues. J lost 2 bases, V lost 4 bases, and 7 bases had no gene match. Germline loops: CDR1 SGDLS, CDR2 YYNGEE. The CDR3 DNA sequence: TGTGCCAGCAGCCCCGGACAGGGCCGGACTAATGAAAAACTGTTTTTT. It translates to CASSPGQGRTNEKLFF.

The chain has TRBV5-4 and TRBJ2-3; maybe TRBD2 (6 bases). CDR1 is SGHNT and CDR2 is YYREEE in the germline V gene (reference sequence). The germline V and J ends were trimmed by 6 bases and 4 bases, with 9 bases remaining between them. The CDR3 totals 12 residues. The CDR3 bases are TGTGCCAGCATTAGCGGTTCAGATACGCAGTATTTT. Amino acid sequence: CASISGSDTQYF.

The rearrangement uses TRBV7-9 and TRBJ2-7; D unclear. The V end lost 2 bases, the J end lost 5 bases, and 10 bases lay between the germline ends. The CDR3 has 13 amino acids. The germline V gene encodes CDR1 SEHNR and CDR2 FQNEAQ (reference sequence). The CDR3 protein is CASSLIWSDEQYF. The DNA of the CDR3 is TGTGCCAGCAGCTTAATTTGGAGCGACGAGCAGTACTTC.

This rearrangement joins TRBV19 to TRBJ2-1, with 9 positions matching TRBD1. Per germline, CDR1 LNHDA and CDR2 SQIVND (reference sequence). This CDR3 region has 12 residues. The V gene end was trimmed by 8 bases and the J gene end by 9 bases; junction bases not matched to a gene: 5. The CDR3 DNA is TGTGCCAGTGAACAGGGGGCTGGTGAGCAGTTCTTC. Protein: CASEQGAGEQFF.

V gene TRBV12-5 combines with J gene TRBJ2-1; the D gene is possibly TRBD2 (6 bases). The length of the CDR3 is 14 residues. V dropped 8 bases and J dropped 2 bases, with 13 bases sitting between them. Per the germline V gene, CDR1 is LGHNT and CDR2 is FRNRAP. DNA for the CDR3: TGTGCTAGTCGCGGGGCTCTAACCTACAATGAGCAGTTCTTC. Translating it yields CASRGALTYNEQFF.

The chain combines TRBV19 with TRBJ2-5; possibly TRBD1 or TRBD2 for D (5 bases each). The CDR3 spans 14 residues. The germline gives CDR1 LNHDA, CDR2 SQIVND (reference sequence). V lost 5 bases and J lost 0, with 10 bases in between. The CDR3 sequence is CASSLGTDQETQYF. The CDR3, as DNA: TGTGCCAGTAGTCTAGGGACGGACCAAGAGACCCAGTACTTC.

This chain connects TRBV20-1 to TRBJ1-1; D gene uncertain. This CDR3 is 11 amino acids long. Germline loops: CDR1 DFQATT, CDR2 SNEGSKA (reference sequence). Trimming left V 8 bases short and J 2 bases short, with 9 bases between. CDR3 nucleotide sequence: TGCAGTCAGAGGGCTAACACTGAAGCTTTCTTT. This translates into CSQRANTEAFF.

The chain joins TRBV11-2 to TRBJ2-5; tentatively, D is TRBD2 (5 bases). Germline loops: CDR1 SGHAT, CDR2 FQNNGV. Trimming stripped 9 bases from V and 2 bases from J, with 13 bases between. CDR3 length: 13 amino acids. The CDR3 reads CASTTSPQETQYF. As DNA, the CDR3 is TGTGCCAGTACAACTAGTCCGCAAGAGACCCAGTACTTC.

The chain combines TRBV11-2 with TRBJ2-7, with D uncertain. Germline V lookup: CDR1 SGHAT, CDR2 FQNNGV. The CDR3 sequence is 10 residues long. The ends were cut back, 4 bases at V and 5 bases at J, with 3 bases in the middle. CDR3 in DNA: TGTGCCAGCAGCTACCACGAGCAGTACTTC. Translated: CASSYHEQYF. Combining the CDR3 with reference TRBV11-2 and TRBJ2-7 gives the whole variable domain EAGVAQSPRYKIIEKRQSVAFWCNPISGHATLYWYQQILGQGPKLLIQFQNNGVVDDSQLPKDRFSAERLKGVDSTLKIQPAKLEDSAVYLCASSYHEQYFGPGTRLTVT.

V and J are TRBV9 and TRBJ1-2, with D unclear. Trimming cost V 7 bases and J 1 base, with 14 bases left between them. The CDR3 length is 14 residues. The germline V gene encodes CDR1 SGDLS and CDR2 YYNGEE. For the CDR3, the DNA is TGTGCCAGCTCGGAAGGAGATGGTAACTATGGCTACACCTTC. This sequence encodes CASSEGDGNYGYTF.

The rearrangement links TRBV7-8 to TRBJ2-5, with TRBD2 matching over 8 bases. The length of the CDR3 is 16 residues. Germline CDR1 reads SGHVS; CDR2 reads FQNEAQ. V lost 5 bases and J lost 2; bases outside the gene matches: 10. The DNA of the CDR3 is TGTGCCAGCAGCCGCTCTAGCGGGCACCCTCAAGAGACCCAGTACTTC. Protein product: CASSRSSGHPQETQYF.